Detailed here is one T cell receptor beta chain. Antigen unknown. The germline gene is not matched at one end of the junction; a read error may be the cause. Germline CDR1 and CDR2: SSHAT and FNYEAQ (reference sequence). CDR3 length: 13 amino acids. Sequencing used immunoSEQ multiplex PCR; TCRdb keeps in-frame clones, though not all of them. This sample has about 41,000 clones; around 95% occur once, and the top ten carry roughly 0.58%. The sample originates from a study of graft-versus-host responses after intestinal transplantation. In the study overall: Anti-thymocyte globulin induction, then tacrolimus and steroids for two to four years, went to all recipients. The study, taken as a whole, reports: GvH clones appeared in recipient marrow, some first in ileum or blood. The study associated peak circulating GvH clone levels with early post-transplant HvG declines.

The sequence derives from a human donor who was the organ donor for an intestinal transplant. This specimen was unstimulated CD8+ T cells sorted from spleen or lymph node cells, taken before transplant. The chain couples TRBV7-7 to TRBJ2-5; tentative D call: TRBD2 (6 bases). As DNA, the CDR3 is TGTGCTAGCAGCATGACTAGTTCAGAGACCCAGTACTTC. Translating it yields CASSMTSSETQYF.